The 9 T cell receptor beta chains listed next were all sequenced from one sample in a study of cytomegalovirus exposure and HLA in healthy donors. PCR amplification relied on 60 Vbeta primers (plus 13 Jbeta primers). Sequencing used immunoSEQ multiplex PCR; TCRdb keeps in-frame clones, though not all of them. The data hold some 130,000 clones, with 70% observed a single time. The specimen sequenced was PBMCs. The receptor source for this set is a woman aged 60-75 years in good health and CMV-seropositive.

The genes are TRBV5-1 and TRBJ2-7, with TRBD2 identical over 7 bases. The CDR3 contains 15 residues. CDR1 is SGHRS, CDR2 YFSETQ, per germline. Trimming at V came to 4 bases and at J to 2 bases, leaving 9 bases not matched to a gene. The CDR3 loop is CASSPITSVPYEQYF. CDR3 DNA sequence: TGCGCCAGCAGCCCAATCACTAGCGTACCCTACGAGCAGTACTTC.

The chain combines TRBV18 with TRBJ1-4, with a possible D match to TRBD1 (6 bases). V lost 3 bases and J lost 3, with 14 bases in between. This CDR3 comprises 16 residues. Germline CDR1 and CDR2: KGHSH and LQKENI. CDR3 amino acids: CASSPSRGAANEKLFF. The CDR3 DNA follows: TGTGCCAGCTCACCCTCCCGGGGGGCAGCTAATGAAAAACTGTTTTTT.

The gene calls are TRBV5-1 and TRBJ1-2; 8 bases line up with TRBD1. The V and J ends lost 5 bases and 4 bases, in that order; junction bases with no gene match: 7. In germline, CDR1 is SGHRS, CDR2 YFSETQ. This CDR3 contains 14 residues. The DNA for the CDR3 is TGCGCCAGCAGTACCGGACAGGGAGTCTATGGCTACACCTTC. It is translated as CASSTGQGVYGYTF.

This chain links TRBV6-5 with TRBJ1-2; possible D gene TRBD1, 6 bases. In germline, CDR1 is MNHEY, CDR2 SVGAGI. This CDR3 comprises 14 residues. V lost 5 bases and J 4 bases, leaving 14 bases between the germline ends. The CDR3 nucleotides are TGTGCCAGCAGTGCGGGGGGGGCCCTCTATGGCTACACCTTC. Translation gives CASSAGGALYGYTF.

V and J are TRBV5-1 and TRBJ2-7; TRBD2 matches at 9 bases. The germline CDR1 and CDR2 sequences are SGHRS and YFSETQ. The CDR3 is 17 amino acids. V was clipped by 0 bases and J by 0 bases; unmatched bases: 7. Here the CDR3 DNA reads TGCGCCAGCAGCTTGGCTCCTAGCGGGGAGCTCTCCTACGAGCAGTACTTC. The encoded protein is CASSLAPSGELSYEQYF.

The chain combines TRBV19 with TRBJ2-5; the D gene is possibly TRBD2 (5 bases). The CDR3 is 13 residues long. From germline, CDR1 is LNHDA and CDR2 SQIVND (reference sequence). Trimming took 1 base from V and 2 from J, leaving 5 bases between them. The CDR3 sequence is CASSIGGQETQYF. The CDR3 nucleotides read TGTGCCAGTAGTATAGGAGGGCAAGAGACCCAGTACTTC.

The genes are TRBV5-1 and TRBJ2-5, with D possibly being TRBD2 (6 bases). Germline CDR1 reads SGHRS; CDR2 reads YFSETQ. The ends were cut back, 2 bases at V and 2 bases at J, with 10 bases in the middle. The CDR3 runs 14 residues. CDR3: CASSLGAGQETQYF. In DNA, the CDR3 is TGCGCCAGCAGCTTAGGCGCGGGACAAGAGACCCAGTACTTC.

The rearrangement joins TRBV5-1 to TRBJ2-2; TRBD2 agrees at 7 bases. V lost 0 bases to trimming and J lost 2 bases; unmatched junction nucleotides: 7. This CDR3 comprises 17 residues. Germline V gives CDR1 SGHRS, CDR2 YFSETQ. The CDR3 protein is CASSLAQIAGNTGELFF. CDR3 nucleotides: TGCGCCAGCAGCTTGGCCCAGATAGCGGGCAACACCGGGGAGCTGTTTTTT.

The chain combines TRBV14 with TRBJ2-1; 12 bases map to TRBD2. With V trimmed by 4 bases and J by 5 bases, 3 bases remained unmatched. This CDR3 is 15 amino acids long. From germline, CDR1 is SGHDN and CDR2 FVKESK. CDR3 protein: CASSLTSGRNNEQFF. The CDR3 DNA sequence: TGTGCCAGCAGCCTTACTAGCGGGAGGAACAATGAGCAGTTCTTC. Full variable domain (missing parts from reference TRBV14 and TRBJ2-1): EAGVTQFPSHSVIEKGQTVTLRCDPISGHDNLYWYRRVMGKEIKFLLHFVKESKQDESGMPNNRFLAERTGGTYSTLKVQPAELEDSGVYFCASSLTSGRNNEQFFGPGTRLTVL.